The clone carrying this TCR beta chain was found once. V lost 5 bases to trimming and J lost 7 bases; unmatched junction nucleotides: 9. The CDR3 is 15 amino acids. Germline V CDR1 and CDR2: ENHRY, SYGVKD. This entry belongs to a study of blood T cell repertoires in COVID-19. The repertoire was sequenced with immunoSEQ multiplex PCR; TCRdb's copy has only in-frame clones and lacks some. The data hold about 49,000 clones, with 87% observed a single time. The Seattle patients, enrolled during active infection, were followed longitudinally. Specimen: peripheral blood. The chain couples TRBV10-3 to TRBJ2-1; 9 positions agree with TRBD1. The receptor was isolated from an elderly woman with COVID-19, enrolled during active disease. The CDR3 loop is CAISPIQGAGNEQFF. The CDR3 DNA reads as TGTGCCATCAGTCCCATACAGGGGGCGGGAAATGAGCAGTTCTTC.